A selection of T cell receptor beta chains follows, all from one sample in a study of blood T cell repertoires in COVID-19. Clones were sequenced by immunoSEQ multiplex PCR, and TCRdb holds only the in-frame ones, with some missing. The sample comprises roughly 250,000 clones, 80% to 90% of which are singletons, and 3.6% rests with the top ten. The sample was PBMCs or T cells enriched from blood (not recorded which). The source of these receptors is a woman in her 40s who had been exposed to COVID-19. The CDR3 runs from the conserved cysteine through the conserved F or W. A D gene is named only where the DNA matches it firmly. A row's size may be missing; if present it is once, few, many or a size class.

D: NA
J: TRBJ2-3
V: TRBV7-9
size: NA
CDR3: CASSLAGGPSTDTQYF
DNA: TGTGCCAGCAGCTTAGCGGGAGGTCCTAGCACAGATACGCAGTATTTT

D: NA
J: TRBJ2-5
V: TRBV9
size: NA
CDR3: CASSVNSDETQYF
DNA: TGTGCCAGCAGCGTGAATAGCGACGAGACCCAGTACTTC

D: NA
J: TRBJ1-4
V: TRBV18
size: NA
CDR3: CASSPSTWTPTNEKLFF
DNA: TGTGCCAGCTCACCTTCCACATGGACTCCAACTAATGAAAAACTGTTTTTT

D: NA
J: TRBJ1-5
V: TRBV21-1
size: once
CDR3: CASSRRQEYSNQPQHF
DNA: TGTGCCAGCAGCAGACGACAGGAGTATAGCAATCAGCCCCAGCATTTT

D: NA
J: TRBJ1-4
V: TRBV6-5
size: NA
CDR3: CASSLNRGVNEKLFF
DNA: TGTGCCAGCAGTTTGAACCGGGGGGTAAATGAAAAACTGTTTTTT

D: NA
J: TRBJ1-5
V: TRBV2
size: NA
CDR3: CASSGGQLGQPQHF
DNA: TGTGCCAGCAGTGGGGGGCAGTTGGGTCAGCCCCAGCATTTT

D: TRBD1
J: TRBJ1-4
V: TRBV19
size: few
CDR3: CASTTGGRATNEKLFF
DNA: TGTGCCAGTACGACAGGGGGCCGTGCCACTAATGAAAAACTGTTTTTT

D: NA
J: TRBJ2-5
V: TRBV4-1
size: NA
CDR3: CASSQEITAGQETQYF
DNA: TGCGCCAGCAGCCAAGAGATTACGGCAGGTCAAGAGACCCAGTACTTC

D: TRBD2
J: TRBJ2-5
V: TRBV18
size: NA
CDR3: CASSPLTSGGQETQYF
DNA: TGTGCCAGCTCACCATTAACTAGCGGGGGCCAAGAGACCCAGTACTTC

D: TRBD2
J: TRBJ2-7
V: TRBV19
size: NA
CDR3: CASRAGVGPYEQYF
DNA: TGTGCCAGTAGGGCGGGGGTAGGACCCTACGAGCAGTACTTC

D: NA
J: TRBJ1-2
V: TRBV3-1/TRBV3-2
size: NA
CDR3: CASSPGGLGGYGYTF
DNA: TGTGCCAGCAGCCCGGGGGGGCTAGGGGGCTATGGCTACACCTTC

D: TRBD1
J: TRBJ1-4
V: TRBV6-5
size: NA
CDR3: CASSYDRGNEKLFF
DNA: TGTGCCAGCAGTTACGACAGGGGTAATGAAAAACTGTTTTTT

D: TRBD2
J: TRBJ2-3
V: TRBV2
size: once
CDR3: CASSQIAGVGTDTQYF
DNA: TGTGCCAGCAGTCAAATAGCGGGGGTTGGGACAGATACGCAGTATTTT

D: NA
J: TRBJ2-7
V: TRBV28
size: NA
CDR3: CASSLPLAGGVEEQYF
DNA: TGTGCCAGCAGCCTTCCCTTAGCCGGCGGGGTGGAAGAGCAGTACTTC

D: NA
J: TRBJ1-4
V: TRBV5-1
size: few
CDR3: CASSGTATNEKLFF
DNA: TGCGCCAGCAGCGGGACTGCAACTAATGAAAAACTGTTTTTT

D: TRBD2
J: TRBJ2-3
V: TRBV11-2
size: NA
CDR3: CASSLRGGYTDTQYF
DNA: TGTGCCAGCAGCTTACGCGGGGGGTACACAGATACGCAGTATTTT

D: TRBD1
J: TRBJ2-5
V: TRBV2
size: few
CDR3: CASGTGGFQETQYF
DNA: TGTGCCAGCGGGACAGGGGGCTTTCAAGAGACCCAGTACTTC

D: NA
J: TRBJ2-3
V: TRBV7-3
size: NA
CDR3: CASSTTSTDTQYF
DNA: TGTGCCAGCAGCACTACTAGCACAGATACGCAGTATTTT

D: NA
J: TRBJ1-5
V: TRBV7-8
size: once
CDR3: CASSPSRARNQPQHF
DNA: TGTGCCAGCAGCCCGTCGCGGGCCCGCAATCAGCCCCAGCATTTT

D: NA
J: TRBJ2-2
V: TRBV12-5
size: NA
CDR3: CASGDSRSGPNTGELFF
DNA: TGTGCTAGTGGGGACAGCCGGTCGGGGCCGAACACCGGGGAGCTGTTTTTT

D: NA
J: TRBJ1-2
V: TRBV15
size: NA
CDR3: CATSRDQYGYTF
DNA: TGTGCCACCAGCAGAGATCAGTATGGCTACACCTTC

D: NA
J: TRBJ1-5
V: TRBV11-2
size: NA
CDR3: CASSLGPGKGNQPQHF
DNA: TGTGCCAGCAGCTTAGGGCCAGGGAAGGGAAATCAGCCCCAGCATTTT

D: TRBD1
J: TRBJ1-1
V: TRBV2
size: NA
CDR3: CANPQGAVTEAFF
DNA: TGTGCCAACCCACAGGGGGCGGTCACTGAAGCTTTCTTT

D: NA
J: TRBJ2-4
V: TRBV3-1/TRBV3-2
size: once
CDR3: CASSPRYVEAKNIQYF
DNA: TGTGCCAGCAGCCCCAGGTACGTGGAAGCCAAAAACATTCAGTACTTC

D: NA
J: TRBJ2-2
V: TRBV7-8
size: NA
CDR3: CASSAPAGNHGELFF
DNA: TGTGCCAGCAGCGCCCCCGCAGGCAACCACGGGGAGCTGTTTTTT

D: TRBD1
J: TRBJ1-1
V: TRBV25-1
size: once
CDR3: CASSDSGTGLKAFF
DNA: TGTGCCAGCAGTGACTCCGGGACAGGTCTCAAAGCTTTCTTT

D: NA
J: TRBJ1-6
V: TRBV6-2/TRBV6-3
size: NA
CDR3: CASSYSGRVDSPLHF
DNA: TGTGCCAGCAGTTACTCGGGCAGGGTGGACTCACCCCTCCACTTT

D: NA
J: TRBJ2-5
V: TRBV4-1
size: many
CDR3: CASSPPGGETQYF
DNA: TGCGCCAGCAGCCCCCCGGGCGGGGAGACCCAGTACTTC

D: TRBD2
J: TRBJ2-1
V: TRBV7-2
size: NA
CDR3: CASSPSILAGSYNEQFF
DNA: TGTGCCAGCAGCCCGAGTATTCTAGCGGGGTCCTACAATGAGCAGTTCTTC

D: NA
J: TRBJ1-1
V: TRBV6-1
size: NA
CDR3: CASSEQVNTEAFF
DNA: TGTGCCAGCAGTGAACAGGTGAACACTGAAGCTTTCTTT

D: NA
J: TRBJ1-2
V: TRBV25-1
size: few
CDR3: CASSVGQPPRGYTF
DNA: TGTGCCAGCAGTGTCGGACAGCCGCCGCGTGGCTACACCTTC

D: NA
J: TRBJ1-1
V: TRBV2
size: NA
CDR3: CASSRVGTVNTEAFF
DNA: TGTGCCAGCAGCAGAGTCGGGACTGTAAACACTGAAGCTTTCTTT

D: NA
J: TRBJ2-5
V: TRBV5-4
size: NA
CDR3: CASSFRAGQETQYF
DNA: TGTGCCAGCAGCTTCCGGGCAGGGCAAGAGACCCAGTACTTC

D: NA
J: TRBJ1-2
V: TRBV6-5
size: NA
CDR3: CASSSSGTRGYTF
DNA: TGTGCCAGCAGCTCGTCGGGAACGAGGGGCTACACCTTC

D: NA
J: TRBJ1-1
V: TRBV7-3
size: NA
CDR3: CASSPRPAEDFFF
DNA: TGTGCCAGCAGCCCACGCCCGGCTGAGGATTTTTTCTTT

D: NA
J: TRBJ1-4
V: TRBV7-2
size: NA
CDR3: CASSSGATNEKLFF
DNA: TGTGCCAGCAGTTCAGGGGCAACTAATGAAAAACTGTTTTTT

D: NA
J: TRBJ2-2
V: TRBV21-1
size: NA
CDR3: CASSKQGAHTGELFF
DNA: TGTGCCAGCAGCAAACAGGGGGCGCACACCGGGGAGCTGTTTTTT

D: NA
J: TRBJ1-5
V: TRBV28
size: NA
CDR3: CASSPSRGRVGNQPQHF
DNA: TGTGCCAGCAGTCCCTCGCGAGGCCGGGTGGGCAATCAGCCCCAGCATTTT

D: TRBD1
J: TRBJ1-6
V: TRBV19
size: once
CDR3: CASSLGGATGGNSPLHF
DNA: TGTGCCAGTAGTCTCGGGGGAGCGACAGGGGGCAATTCACCCCTCCACTTT

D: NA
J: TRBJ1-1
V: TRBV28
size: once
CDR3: CASVLHTEAFF
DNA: TGTGCCAGCGTCCTACACACTGAAGCTTTCTTT

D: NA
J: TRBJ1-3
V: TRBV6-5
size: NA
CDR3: CASSPGHSAGNTIYF
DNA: TGTGCCAGCAGTCCGGGACATAGCGCTGGAAACACCATATATTTT

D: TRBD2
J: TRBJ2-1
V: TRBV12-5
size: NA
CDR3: CASGLDLRHSGESSYNEQFF
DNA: TGTGCTAGTGGTTTGGACCTCCGTCATAGCGGGGAGAGCTCCTACAATGAGCAGTTCTTC

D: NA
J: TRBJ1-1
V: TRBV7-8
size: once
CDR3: CASSRNSMNTEAFF
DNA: TGTGCCAGCAGCCGTAACTCCATGAACACTGAAGCTTTCTTT

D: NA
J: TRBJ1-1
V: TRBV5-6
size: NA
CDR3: CASSSLDRNTEAFF
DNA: TGTGCCAGCAGCTCACTGGACAGGAACACTGAAGCTTTCTTT

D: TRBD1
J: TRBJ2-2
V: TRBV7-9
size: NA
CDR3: CAGKSGQGGNTGELFF
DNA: TGTGCCGGAAAATCCGGACAGGGGGGTAACACCGGGGAGCTGTTTTTT

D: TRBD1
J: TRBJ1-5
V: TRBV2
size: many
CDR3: CASSVGQGPHQPQHF
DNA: TGTGCCAGCAGTGTGGGACAGGGTCCGCATCAGCCCCAGCATTTT